The 23 T cell receptor beta chains below come from one sample, sequenced in a study of shared clonotypes between healthy human individuals. CD45RO negativity and positive selection for CCR7 defined naive CD8 cells, a population that excluded terminally differentiated effector memory CD45RA+ cells. TCRdb keeps only in-frame clones here, not all; method: immunoSEQ multiplex PCR. The sample consists of approximately 2,000,000 clones, roughly 93% of them appearing once. Sequencing input: naive CD8+ T cells from PBMCs. The receptor source for this set is a man younger than 30 in good health. Some clones in this sample may be carry-over from other donors' samples.

This clone was counted once. Other DNA sequences in this sample translate to the same CDR3. This chain links TRBV5-6 with TRBJ2-7; the D gene could be TRBD1 or TRBD2 (5 bases each). With 2 bases removed from V and 1 base from J, the gap between germline ends came to 10 bases. The CDR3 consists of 14 residues. The germline gives CDR1 SGHDT, CDR2 YYEEEE. In DNA, the CDR3 is TGTGCCAGCAGCTTTGGGACCGCGTCCTACGAGCAGTACTTC. Its protein product is CASSFGTASYEQYF.

The V gene is TRBV28, the J gene TRBJ1-2; D is possibly TRBD1 (5 bases). The length of the CDR3 is 18 residues. The V and J ends lost 2 bases and 3 bases respectively, with 22 bases between them. Germline assignment: CDR1 MDHEN and CDR2 SYDVKM. In nucleotides, the CDR3 is TGTGCCAGCAGTTTAGTCTTCGGGGGGAATGAACCTGACTATGGCTACACCTTC. Translated, it gives CASSLVFGGNEPDYGYTF.

The rearrangement joins TRBV15 to TRBJ2-7, with D unclear. Deletions cut 1 base from V and 3 bases from J, with 10 bases between. The CDR3 is 14 residues long. CDR1 is LNHNV, CDR2 YYDKDF, per germline (reference sequence). The CDR3 here is CATSRARGRYEQYF. CDR3 in DNA: TGTGCCACCAGCAGAGCGCGCGGCCGCTACGAGCAGTACTTC. The full variable domain, completed using reference TRBV15 and TRBJ2-7, is DAMVIQNPRYQVTQFGKPVTLSCSQTLNHNVMYWYQQKSSQAPKLLFHYYDKDFNNEADTPDNFQSRRPNTSFCFLDIRSPGLGDTAMYLCATSRARGRYEQYFGPGTRLTVT.

This chain uses TRBV7-9 with TRBJ2-3; TRBD2 aligns across 12 bases. The V segment lost 1 base and the J segment 6 bases; nucleotides outside the gene matches: 5. Germline CDR1 and CDR2: SEHNR and FQNEAQ (reference sequence). The CDR3 has 16 amino acids. The CDR3 nucleotides are TGTGCCAGCAGCTTAGGCCTAGCGGGAGGGTCTGATACGCAGTATTTT. This encodes CASSLGLAGGSDTQYF. The whole variable domain, filled in from reference TRBV7-9 and TRBJ2-3, reads DTGVSQNPRHKITKRGQNVTFRCDPISEHNRLYWYRQTLGQGPEFLTYFQNEAQLEKSRLLSDRFSAERPKGSFSTLEIQRTEQGDSAMYLCASSLGLAGGSDTQYFGPGTRLTVL.

V is TRBV6-4 and J is TRBJ2-1; no firm D call. The CDR3 covers 14 residues. V lost 9 bases and J lost 0, with 12 bases in between. Looked up from germline, CDR1 is MRHNA and CDR2 is SNTAGT. CDR3: CARVRKSSYNEQFF. The CDR3 region has the DNA TGTGCCAGGGTCCGGAAGAGCTCCTACAATGAGCAGTTCTTC.

V gene TRBV7-2 combines with J gene TRBJ2-1; possible D gene TRBD2, 7 bases. This CDR3 region has 17 residues. Germline V lookup: CDR1 SGHTA, CDR2 FQGNSA. V was cut by 1 base and J by 4 bases, with 17 bases left in between. The CDR3 region is CASSLVGGLAKYNEQFF. For the CDR3, the DNA is TGTGCCAGCAGCTTAGTCGGGGGGCTAGCGAAGTACAATGAGCAGTTCTTC. Drawing the rest from reference TRBV7-2 and TRBJ2-1, the complete variable domain is GAGVSQSPSNKVTEKGKDVELRCDPISGHTALYWYRQSLGQGLEFLIYFQGNSAPDKSGLPSDRFSAERTGGSVSTLTIQRTQQEDSAVYLCASSLVGGLAKYNEQFFGPGTRLTVL.

The chain employs TRBV7-8 and TRBJ2-7; 9 bases agree with TRBD1. This CDR3 comprises 14 residues. J lost 4 bases, V lost 4 bases, and 5 bases had no gene match. Germline CDR1 reads SGHVS; CDR2 reads FQNEAQ. CDR3 coding DNA: TGTGCCAGCAGCTACACGGGACAGGGTTACGAGCAGTACTTC. Its translation is CASSYTGQGYEQYF.

Here the CDR3 reads CASSFVMDRGETQYF. CDR3 sequence (DNA): TGTGCCAGCAGCTTCGTGATGGACAGAGGAGAGACCCAGTACTTC. V is TRBV5-6 and J is TRBJ2-5, with D tentatively TRBD1 (6 bases). CDR3 length: 15 residues. Trimming took off 2 bases at V and 4 bases at J, with 15 bases between the two ends. Per the germline V gene, CDR1 is SGHDT and CDR2 is YYEEEE. The whole variable domain, filled in from reference TRBV5-6 and TRBJ2-5, reads DAGVTQSPTHLIKTRGQQVTLRCSPKSGHDTVSWYQQALGQGPQFIFQYYEEEERQRGNFPDRFSGHQFPNYSSELNVNALLLGDSALYLCASSFVMDRGETQYFGPGTRLLVL.

The V and J genes are TRBV28 and TRBJ1-2; D may be TRBD1 (5 bases). Germline V gene sequence: CDR1 MDHEN, CDR2 SYDVKM. This CDR3 is 15 amino acids long. The V and J ends lost 5 bases and 3 bases respectively, with 16 bases between them. The CDR3 sequence is CASSLMGEQDYGYTF. CDR3 nucleotides: TGTGCCAGCAGTCTGATGGGGGAACAGGACTATGGCTACACCTTC.

The chain carries TRBV9 and TRBJ2-2; no firm D call. CDR1 SGDLS and CDR2 YYNGEE come from the germline V gene. This CDR3 has 14 amino acids. V shed 3 bases and J shed 0 bases, with 6 bases lying between them. The CDR3 reads CASSGASNTGELFF. The CDR3 nucleotides are TGTGCCAGCAGCGGCGCTTCGAACACCGGGGAGCTGTTTTTT.

The V call is TRBV27, the J call TRBJ2-2, with D uncertain. The CDR3 has 15 residues. Trimming took 6 bases from V and 0 from J, leaving 11 bases between them. Germline CDR1 reads MNHEY; CDR2 reads SMNVEV (reference sequence). The CDR3 nucleotides are TGTGCCAGCAGCCTTATGTTACCGAACACCGGGGAGCTGTTTTTT. Its protein is CASSLMLPNTGELFF.

This chain links TRBV19 with TRBJ1-5; D might be TRBD1 (6 bases). Germline values: CDR1 LNHDA, CDR2 SQIVND (reference sequence). The CDR3 is 16 residues long. The V gene lost 3 bases and the J gene lost 2 bases, with 14 bases spanning the gap. The CDR3 DNA is TGTGCCAGTAGTATCCCCCTCAGGGGTGGCAATCAGCCCCAGCATTTT. Translation: CASSIPLRGGNQPQHF.

This chain links TRBV5-1 with TRBJ2-3; the match to TRBD1 covers 10 bases. The CDR3 is made up of 17 amino acids. From germline, CDR1 is SGHRS and CDR2 YFSETQ. Trimming removed 4 bases from V and 2 bases from J; junction bases left unmatched: 10. As DNA, the CDR3 is TGCGCCAGCAGCAATTTTATGGGACAGGGGATCACAGATACGCAGTATTTT. Translation gives CASSNFMGQGITDTQYF. Supplemented by reference TRBV5-1 and TRBJ2-3, the full variable domain reads KAGVTQTPRYLIKTRGQQVTLSCSPISGHRSVSWYQQTPGQGLQFLFEYFSETQRNKGNFPGRFSGRQFSNSRSEMNVSTLELGDSALYLCASSNFMGQGITDTQYFGPGTRLTVL.

The V and J genes are TRBV29-1 and TRBJ2-7; the D is unclear. V was trimmed by 4 bases and J by 4 bases, leaving 8 bases between them. Germline assignment: CDR1 SQVTM and CDR2 ANQGSEA. The CDR3 runs to 11 residues. In DNA form, the CDR3 reads TGCAGCGTTGCTCGGCAGTACGAGCAGTACTTC. This codes for CSVARQYEQYF.

This chain connects TRBV4-3 to TRBJ2-1, with a tentative D call TRBD2 (5 bases). This CDR3 contains 16 residues. Looked up from germline, CDR1 is LGHNA and CDR2 is YSLEER. The V gene lost 2 bases and the J gene lost 7 bases, with 18 bases spanning the gap. The CDR3 region is CASSQIEGYLYNEQFF. CDR3 nucleotides: TGCGCCAGCAGCCAAATTGAGGGCTATTTGTATAATGAGCAGTTCTTC.

This clone was counted once. This chain connects TRBV27 to TRBJ2-3, with 7 bases identical to TRBD1. The CDR3 loop spans 15 amino acids. V was pared by 4 bases and J by 2 bases, with 6 bases of the junction left unmatched. The germline CDR1 and CDR2 sequences are MNHEY and SMNVEV (reference sequence). The CDR3 spells CASSSTTGPTDTQYF. The CDR3 bases are TGTGCCAGCAGTTCTACGACAGGGCCCACAGATACGCAGTATTTT.

The genes are TRBV15 and TRBJ2-5, with D perhaps matching TRBD1 or TRBD2 (5 bases each). CDR3 length: 15 amino acids. V shed 7 bases and J shed 1 base, with 16 bases lying between them. Germline CDR1 and CDR2: LNHNV and YYDKDF (reference sequence). DNA for the CDR3: TGTGCCACCACAGTTACGGGTGGGACCCAAGAGACCCAGTACTTC. Encoded protein: CATTVTGGTQETQYF.

For the CDR3, the DNA is TGTGCCAGCAGTTACCGGTCCTCGAGCTCCTACGAGCAGTACTTC. Translation gives CASSYRSSSSYEQYF. The chain links TRBV6-5 to TRBJ2-7; D remains unclear. The CDR3 loop spans 15 amino acids. V was shortened by 2 bases and J by 0 bases, with 11 bases between the two germline ends. Germline V lookup: CDR1 MNHEY, CDR2 SVGAGI.

This rearrangement joins TRBV4-1 to TRBJ2-1; 15 positions agree with TRBD2. This CDR3 comprises 17 residues. Germline trimming cut 3 bases from V and 2 bases from J; bases unmatched to any gene: 2. Germline CDR1 and CDR2: MGHRA and YSYEKL. CDR3 coding DNA: TGCGCCAGCAGCCAGGGACTAGCGGGAGGACCCTACAATGAGCAGTTCTTC. Amino acid sequence: CASSQGLAGGPYNEQFF.

This chain joins TRBV5-4 and TRBJ2-1; 11 bases are a match to TRBD2. From germline, CDR1 is SGHNT and CDR2 YYREEE (reference sequence). The V gene end was trimmed by 1 base and the J gene end by 3 bases; junction bases not matched to a gene: 9. This CDR3 has 18 amino acids. CDR3 in amino acids: CASSLKDSGRAVYNEQFF. CDR3 bases: TGTGCCAGCAGCTTGAAGGATAGCGGGAGGGCCGTCTACAATGAGCAGTTCTTC.

The chain carries TRBV6-6 and TRBJ1-4; possibly TRBD1 for D (5 bases). The CDR3 sequence is 13 residues long. The ends were cut back, 2 bases at V and 7 bases at J, with 8 bases in the middle. Germline CDR1 MNHNY, CDR2 SVGAGI (reference sequence). The CDR3 nucleotides read TGTGCCAGCAGTTACATCGGGACTGAAAAACTGTTTTTT. Translated: CASSYIGTEKLFF.

V gene TRBV29-1 combines with J gene TRBJ2-1; 9 nucleotides agree with TRBD2. The CDR3 runs to 13 residues. With V trimmed by 4 bases and J by 8 bases, 6 bases remained unmatched. CDR1 and CDR2 (germline): SQVTM, ANQGSEA. In nucleotides, the CDR3 is TGCAGCGTTGTTAGCGGGAGAGGCGATGAGCAGTTCTTC. It codes for CSVVSGRGDEQFF.

The rearrangement uses TRBV19 and TRBJ1-2; no clear D gene. The length of the CDR3 is 14 residues. The V end lost 8 bases, the J end lost 3 bases, and 16 bases lay between the germline ends. In germline, CDR1 is LNHDA, CDR2 SQIVND (reference sequence). CDR3 nucleotide sequence: TGTGCCAGTCGCGACCGGTCCCGGGACTATGGCTACACCTTC. This codes for CASRDRSRDYGYTF.